The 17 T cell receptor beta chains listed next were all sequenced from one sample in a study of T cell clones after liver transplantation. The data were produced by immunoSEQ multiplex PCR, yet TCRdb's version contains in-frame clones alone and is incomplete. Among 45,000 to 60,000 clones listed, approximately 63% were seen once. Source: CD4+ T cells from blood, taken at the approximately 16-month timepoint. These TCRs come from a human patient who received a liver transplant. Some T cells may be graft donor cells.

The chain links TRBV11-2 to TRBJ1-2, with TRBD1 as a possible D gene (5 bases). V was trimmed by 3 bases and J by 4 bases, leaving 9 bases between them. This CDR3 has 13 residues. CDR1 is SGHAT and CDR2 is FQNNGV in the germline V gene. The CDR3: CASSFSGSYGYTF. DNA for the CDR3: TGTGCCAGCAGCTTTTCAGGGTCCTATGGCTACACCTTC.

This clone was observed a handful of times. V usage is TRBV29-1 and J usage is TRBJ2-3, with D possibly being TRBD1 or TRBD2 (6 bases each). Per germline, CDR1 SQVTM and CDR2 ANQGSEA. Between the trimmed V and J ends, which lost 8 bases and 9 bases, there was a span of 24 bases. The CDR3 is 14 residues long. CDR3 loop: CSIAGVSGVFTQYF. CDR3 nucleotides: TGCAGCATAGCAGGGGTTTCGGGAGTCTTCACGCAGTATTTT.

V is TRBV7-9 and J is TRBJ1-2, with a weak D call TRBD1 (5 bases). Per the germline V gene, CDR1 is SEHNR and CDR2 is FQNEAQ (reference sequence). This CDR3 has 15 amino acids. Trimming removed 1 base from V and 8 bases from J, with 17 bases in between. The CDR3 loop reads CASSLVSDRLPGYTF. CDR3 coding DNA: TGTGCCAGCAGCTTAGTGAGCGACAGACTCCCGGGCTACACCTTC.

The genes are TRBV6-5 and TRBJ1-4; no firm D call. The germline V and J ends were trimmed by 2 bases and 3 bases, with 7 bases remaining between them. This CDR3 has 14 amino acids. Germline V lookup: CDR1 MNHEY, CDR2 SVGAGI. The CDR3 nucleotides are TGTGCCAGCAGTTACACTGCTTCTAATGAAAAACTGTTTTTT. Protein sequence: CASSYTASNEKLFF.

J is TRBJ2-7 and V is TRBV28; TRBD2 might be the D (5 bases). The length of the CDR3 is 14 residues. Germline assignment: CDR1 MDHEN and CDR2 SYDVKM. Trimming cost V 7 bases and J 3 bases, with 16 bases left between them. The CDR3 is CASIPRTGNYEQYF. The CDR3 DNA reads as TGTGCCAGCATTCCCAGGACTGGAAACTACGAGCAGTACTTC.

This chain uses TRBV6-6 with TRBJ1-2, with D perhaps matching TRBD1 (6 bases). Germline lookup yields CDR1 MNHNY and CDR2 SVGAGI (reference sequence). The germline V and J ends were trimmed by 6 bases and 7 bases, with 15 bases remaining between them. This CDR3 region has 13 residues. CDR3 in amino acids: CASRRSTGPGYTF. The CDR3 coding sequence is TGTGCCAGCAGACGTTCGACAGGCCCTGGCTACACCTTC.

The chain links TRBV2 to TRBJ1-5; no reliable D call. This CDR3 has 14 residues. The V end was cut by 7 bases, the J end by 0 bases, with 10 bases between. Germline CDR1 reads SNHLY; CDR2 reads FYNNEI. CDR3 region: CASKHRNSNQPQHF. The CDR3 DNA sequence: TGTGCCAGCAAGCACAGAAATAGCAATCAGCCCCAGCATTTT.

This chain links TRBV11-2 with TRBJ1-3; D is uncertain. Germline V gene sequence: CDR1 SGHAT, CDR2 FQNNGV. The CDR3 is made up of 13 amino acids. Between the trimmed V and J ends, which lost 3 bases and 1 base, there was a span of 4 bases. CDR3 bases: TGTGCCAGCAGCTTGCAGTCTGGAAACACCATATATTTT. Its protein product is CASSLQSGNTIYF.

The chain links TRBV10-3 to TRBJ2-6, with 10 positions matching TRBD1. The CDR3 has 17 residues. The V and J ends lost 6 bases and 0 bases, in that order; junction bases with no gene match: 5. Germline CDR1 reads ENHRY; CDR2 reads SYGVKD. The CDR3 DNA reads as TGTGCCATCAGGACGGACAGGGGGGCCTCTGGGGCCAACGTCCTGACTTTC. It encodes CAIRTDRGASGANVLTF.

The chain uses TRBV28 and TRBJ2-3, with D uncertain. Germline-derived CDR1 and CDR2 are MDHEN and SYDVKM. V was clipped by 3 bases and J by 5 bases, with 12 bases between them. The CDR3 consists of 14 residues. The DNA of the CDR3 is TGTGCCAGCAGTTTCGATCGGGTGGTAGATACGCAGTATTTT. Translating gives CASSFDRVVDTQYF.

This clone appeared many times. V usage is TRBV6-5 and J usage is TRBJ1-1; D is possibly TRBD1 (6 bases). The V gene lost 4 bases and the J gene lost 4 bases, with 16 bases spanning the gap. CDR3 length: 15 residues. Germline loops: CDR1 MNHEY, CDR2 SVGAGI. The CDR3 nucleotides read TGTGCCAGCAGTTTTACCGATACAGGGCGCACTGAAGCTTTCTTT. Encoded protein: CASSFTDTGRTEAFF.

This chain uses TRBV5-5 with TRBJ2-7; D may be TRBD1 (5 bases). V was trimmed by 1 base and J by 7 bases, leaving 21 bases between them. The CDR3 covers 16 residues. From germline, CDR1 is SGHKS and CDR2 YYEKEE (reference sequence). The CDR3 loop reads CASSLNFDPRQREQYF. CDR3 DNA sequence: TGTGCCAGCAGCTTGAATTTCGACCCGAGACAGAGAGAGCAGTACTTC.

The V and J genes are TRBV5-1 and TRBJ2-3; the D is unclear. V was clipped by 4 bases and J by 2 bases, with 11 bases between them. CDR3 length: 14 amino acids. CDR1 is SGHRS, CDR2 YFSETQ, per germline. CDR3 in DNA: TGCGCCAGCAGCCCGGCCCAGCACACAGATACGCAGTATTTT. Its translation: CASSPAQHTDTQYF.

J is TRBJ2-3 and V is TRBV30; the D call may be TRBD1 or TRBD2 (6 bases each). CDR1 and CDR2 (germline): GTSNPN, SVGIG (reference sequence). The CDR3 sequence is 15 residues long. V lost 2 bases and J lost 2, with 14 bases in between. The CDR3 nucleotides read TGTGCCTGGAGTAAGAGGGGGGTCTTCACAGATACGCAGTATTTT. This encodes CAWSKRGVFTDTQYF.

This chain connects TRBV21-1 to TRBJ2-5; the table's D call TRBD2 went unverified against the DNA. TRBV21-1 represents a pseudogene. This CDR3 contains 12 residues. The CDR3 sequence: CASRPHGETQYF. Here the CDR3 DNA reads TGTGCCAGCCGACCCCACGGGGAGACCCAGTACTTC.

This chain uses TRBV29-1 with TRBJ1-1; no clear D gene. Trimming cost V 4 bases and J 1 base, with 10 bases left between them. Germline values: CDR1 SQVTM, CDR2 ANQGSEA. This CDR3 is 13 amino acids long. The CDR3 protein is CSVVGGPNTEAFF. The CDR3 DNA follows: TGCAGCGTTGTGGGCGGACCGAACACTGAAGCTTTCTTT.

The V call is TRBV7-2, the J call TRBJ2-1; D unclear. V was clipped by 2 bases and J by 3 bases, with 5 bases between them. The CDR3 extends over 13 amino acids. CDR1 and CDR2 from the germline V gene are SGHTA and FQGNSA. The CDR3 region has the DNA TGTGCCAGCAGCTTACAGAACTACAATGAGCAGTTCTTC. It is translated as CASSLQNYNEQFF.